This T cell receptor (beta chain) was sequenced during a study of cytomegalovirus exposure and HLA in healthy donors. Looked up from germline, CDR1 is SGDLS and CDR2 is YYNGEE. This CDR3 has 14 residues. V was shortened by 4 bases and J by 3 bases, with 13 bases between the two germline ends. The data were produced by immunoSEQ multiplex PCR, yet TCRdb's version contains in-frame clones alone and is incomplete. The sample records around 170,000 clones, roughly 85% being singletons. Study-wide findings and caveats: Cytomegalovirus association was listed for 170 or so TCR beta chains. In vitro checks showed that a few CMV-associated chains really do target CMV antigens. Reported performance of the classifier showed diagnosis of cytomegalovirus status with high specificity and sensitivity. The study found most TCR sequences rare, yet found some public TCRs in many donors.

This clone was recorded once. Its matching antigen is unknown. This chain links TRBV9 with TRBJ1-1; perhaps TRBD1 as D (5 bases). This sequence originates from a man in his late teens or twenties in good health and CMV-seropositive. Sequenced: PBMCs. The CDR3 bases are TGTGCCAGCAGCCCACACGGGGGGGACACTGAAGCTTTCTTT. Its translation is CASSPHGGDTEAFF. Full variable domain (remainder filled in from reference TRBV9 and TRBJ1-1): DSGVTQTPKHLITATGQRVTLRCSPRSGDLSVYWYQQSLDQGLQFLIQYYNGEERAKGNILERFSAQQFPDLHSELNLSSLELGDSALYFCASSPHGGDTEAFFGQGTRLTVV.